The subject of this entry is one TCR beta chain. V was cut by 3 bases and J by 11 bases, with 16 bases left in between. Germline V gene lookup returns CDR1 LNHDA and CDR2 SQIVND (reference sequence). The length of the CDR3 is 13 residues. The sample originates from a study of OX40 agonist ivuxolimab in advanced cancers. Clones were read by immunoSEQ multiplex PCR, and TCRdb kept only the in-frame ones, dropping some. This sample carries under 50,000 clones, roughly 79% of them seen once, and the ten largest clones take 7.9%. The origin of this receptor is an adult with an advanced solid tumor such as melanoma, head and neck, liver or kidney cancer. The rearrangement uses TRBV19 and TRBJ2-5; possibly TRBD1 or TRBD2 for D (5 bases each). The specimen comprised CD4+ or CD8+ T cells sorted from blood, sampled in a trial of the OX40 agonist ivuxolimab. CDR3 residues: CASSMSGPNRQYF. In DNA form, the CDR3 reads TGTGCCAGTAGTATGTCGGGGCCCAACAGGCAGTACTTC.